A single sample is the source of the 11 T cell receptor beta chains below, sequenced in a study of monozygotic twins with cystic fibrosis. Sequencing used immunoSEQ multiplex PCR; TCRdb keeps in-frame clones, though not all of them. The table shows nearly 25,000 clones, with under 95% occurring only once. Specimen: blood. Receptors were obtained from a girl aged 2-10 years with cystic fibrosis.

The gene calls are TRBV19 and TRBJ1-4, with D tentatively TRBD1 (5 bases). This CDR3 contains 16 residues. Trimming pared 4 bases from V and 5 bases from J, leaving 17 bases between. The germline V gene encodes CDR1 LNHDA and CDR2 SQIVND (reference sequence). As DNA, the CDR3 is TGTGCCAGTAGTAACGGACGGGGACCCACAAATGAAAAACTGTTTTTT. Encoded protein: CASSNGRGPTNEKLFF. Full variable domain (outside the CDR3, taken from reference TRBV19 and TRBJ1-4): DGGITQSPKYLFRKEGQNVTLSCEQNLNHDAMYWYRQDPGQGLRLIYYSQIVNDFQKGDIAEGYSVSREKKESFPLTVTSAQKNPTAFYLCASSNGRGPTNEKLFFGSGTQLSVL.

The V and J genes are TRBV11-3 and TRBJ1-3; D not resolved. V lost 1 base to trimming and J lost 0 bases, with 10 bases between them. CDR3 size: 16 residues. CDR1 is SGHNT and CDR2 is YENEEA in the germline V gene. CDR3 sequence: CASSLAILSSGNTIYF. CDR3 sequence (DNA): TGTGCCAGCAGCTTAGCTATTCTTAGCTCTGGAAACACCATATATTTT.

In DNA form, the CDR3 reads TGTGCCAGCAGCGCGGCTGAAGGACCTTTCTACGAGCAGTACTTC. This gives the protein CASSAAEGPFYEQYF. The chain is built from TRBV5-4 and TRBJ2-7, with D unclear. V dropped 4 bases and J dropped 3 bases, with 17 bases sitting between them. There are 15 residues in the CDR3. The germline V gene encodes CDR1 SGHNT and CDR2 YYREEE (reference sequence).

The V call is TRBV9, the J call TRBJ1-4; 8 bases line up with TRBD1. Losses at the gene ends were 3 bases for V and 5 bases for J; bases not matched to a gene: 3. Germline CDR1 is SGDLS and CDR2 is YYNGEE. CDR3 length equals 14 residues. In nucleotides, the CDR3 is TGTGCCAGCAGCGCAGGGGGCCTAAATGAAAAACTGTTTTTT. It translates to CASSAGGLNEKLFF.

A single count supports this clone. V is TRBV5-1 and J is TRBJ1-1; D gene unclear. CDR1 and CDR2 (germline): SGHRS, YFSETQ. Deletions cut 7 bases from V and 0 bases from J, with 19 bases between. There are 16 residues in the CDR3. The chain's CDR3 is CASGYNPVYMNTEAFF. The CDR3 coding sequence is TGCGCCAGCGGGTACAACCCCGTGTACATGAACACTGAAGCTTTCTTT.

This clone has a single count. This chain links TRBV28 with TRBJ2-7; 7 bases are a match to TRBD1. The V gene's germline CDR1 is MDHEN and CDR2 SYDVKM. The CDR3 totals 14 residues. Trimming took 6 bases from V and 4 from J; bases not matched to a gene: 9. CDR3 DNA sequence: TGTGCCAGCAGCCACCGACAGGGACCATACGAGCAGTACTTC. Amino acids: CASSHRQGPYEQYF.

The V call is TRBV9, the J call TRBJ2-3; D gene unclear. The CDR3 is made up of 14 amino acids. V was shortened by 2 bases and J by 0 bases, with 7 bases between the two germline ends. Germline CDR1 and CDR2: SGDLS and YYNGEE. The CDR3 loop reads CASSVLGSTDTQYF. The CDR3 DNA reads TGTGCCAGCAGCGTCTTGGGGAGCACAGATACGCAGTATTTT.

J is TRBJ1-2 and V is TRBV10-2, with 11 bases aligning to TRBD1. Per germline, CDR1 WSHSY and CDR2 SAAADI. V trimming: 8 bases; J trimming: 8 bases; junction bases outside the gene matches: 10. This CDR3 region has 14 residues. The CDR3 here is CASYQSGTGGGYTF. The CDR3 coding sequence is TGCGCCAGCTACCAGTCCGGGACAGGGGGAGGCTACACCTTC.

The rearrangement links TRBV7-2 to TRBJ2-6, with D possibly TRBD2 on 5 matching bases. CDR3 size: 18 residues. CDR1 SGHTA and CDR2 FQGNSA come from the germline V gene. V was cut by 5 bases and J by 1 base, with 18 bases left in between. CDR3 nucleotides: TGTGCCAGCAGCCCCGGACTGACTCGGTATTCTGGGGCCAACGTCCTGACTTTC. It yields the protein CASSPGLTRYSGANVLTF.

The rearrangement links TRBV14 to TRBJ1-2; D is possibly TRBD1 (6 bases). In germline, CDR1 is SGHDN, CDR2 FVKESK. Deletions cut 4 bases from V and 7 bases from J, with 16 bases between. This CDR3 is built from 14 residues. CDR3 region: CASSPLTGFSGYTF. In DNA, the CDR3 is TGTGCCAGCAGCCCCTTAACAGGGTTTTCTGGCTACACCTTC.

The rearrangement uses TRBV18 and TRBJ2-7; 12 positions match TRBD2. V shed 6 bases and J 0 bases; nucleotides not matched to a gene: 12. The CDR3 length is 18 residues. CDR1 and CDR2 from the germline V gene are KGHSH and LQKENI. DNA for the CDR3: TGTGCCAGCTCGCCTTTCGGAGAACTAGCGGGGGGCTCCTACGAGCAGTACTTC. Amino acid sequence: CASSPFGELAGGSYEQYF.